This T cell receptor beta chain was profiled in a study of T cell changes during pregnancy in multiple sclerosis. The data were produced by immunoSEQ multiplex PCR, yet TCRdb's version contains in-frame clones alone and is incomplete. The data show about 67,000 clones, roughly nine tenths seen once. Between the trimmed V and J ends, which lost 6 bases and 1 base, there was a span of 18 bases. The germline gives CDR1 KGHSH, CDR2 LQKENI. The CDR3 is 16 amino acids. The sequence came from a female donor with multiple sclerosis, enrolled in a pregnancy study. The chain combines TRBV18 with TRBJ1-2; unclear D gene. Sequenced here: peripheral blood, sampled in the first trimester of pregnancy. The CDR3 protein is CASSAISGTDNYGYTF. The CDR3, as DNA: TGTGCCAGCTCCGCTATCTCCGGTACAGATAACTATGGCTACACCTTC.